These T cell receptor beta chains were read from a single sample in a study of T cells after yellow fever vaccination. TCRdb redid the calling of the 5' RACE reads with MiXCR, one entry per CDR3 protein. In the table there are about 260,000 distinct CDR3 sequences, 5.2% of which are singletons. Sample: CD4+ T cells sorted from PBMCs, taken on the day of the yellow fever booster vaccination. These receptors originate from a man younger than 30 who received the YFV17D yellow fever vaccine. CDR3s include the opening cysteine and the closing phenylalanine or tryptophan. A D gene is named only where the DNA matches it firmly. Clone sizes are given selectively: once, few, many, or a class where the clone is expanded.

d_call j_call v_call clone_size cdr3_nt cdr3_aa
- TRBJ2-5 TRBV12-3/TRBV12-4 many TGTGCCAGCAGCTTCCACCAAGAGACCCAGTACTTC CASSFHQETQYF
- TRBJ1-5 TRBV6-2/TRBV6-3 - TGTGCCAGCATAGGGACGGGAAATCAGCCCCAGCATTTT CASIGTGNQPQHF
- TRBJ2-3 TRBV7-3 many TGTGCCAGCAGTTCGGGGACTAGCACAGATACGCAGTATTTT CASSSGTSTDTQYF
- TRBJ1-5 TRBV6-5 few TGTGCCAGCAGTGACGGGGTCGGTGGGGTAGGACAGCCCCAGCATTTT CASSDGVGGVGQPQHF
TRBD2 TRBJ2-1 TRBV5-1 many TGCGCCAGCAGCGACGGGACTAGCGGGGAATATGAGCAGTTCTTC CASSDGTSGEYEQFF
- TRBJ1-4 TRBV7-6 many TGTGCCAGCAGCTTATGGAATGAAAAACTGTTTTTT CASSLWNEKLFF
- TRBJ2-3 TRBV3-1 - TGTGCCAGCAGCCTTACTAGCTCCGAAGATACGCAGTATTTT CASSLTSSEDTQYF
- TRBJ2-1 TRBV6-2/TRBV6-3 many TGTGCCAGCAGTTCCCGGGACCCCGCGAACGAGCAGTTCTTC CASSSRDPANEQFF
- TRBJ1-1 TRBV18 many TGTGCCAGCTCACCACCCGGGGGCCTCGGGGAAGCTTTCTTT CASSPPGGLGEAFF
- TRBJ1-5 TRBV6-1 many TGTGCCAGCAGTGAATCCGGAGGTCGTAGCAATCAGCCCCAGCATTTT CASSESGGRSNQPQHF
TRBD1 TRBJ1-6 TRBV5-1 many TGCGCCAGCAGCATCGGACAGGGCACCAATAATTCACCCCTCCACTTT CASSIGQGTNNSPLHF
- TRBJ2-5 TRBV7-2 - TGTGCCAGCCCCCGGGGTTCGACAGACGGGGGACGCGGGTCACGGGGGACCCAGTACTTC CASPRGSTDGGRGSRGTQYF
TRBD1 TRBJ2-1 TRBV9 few TGTGCCAGCAGCGCCCGCCTACAGGGGTCGAATGAGCAGTTCTTC CASSARLQGSNEQFF